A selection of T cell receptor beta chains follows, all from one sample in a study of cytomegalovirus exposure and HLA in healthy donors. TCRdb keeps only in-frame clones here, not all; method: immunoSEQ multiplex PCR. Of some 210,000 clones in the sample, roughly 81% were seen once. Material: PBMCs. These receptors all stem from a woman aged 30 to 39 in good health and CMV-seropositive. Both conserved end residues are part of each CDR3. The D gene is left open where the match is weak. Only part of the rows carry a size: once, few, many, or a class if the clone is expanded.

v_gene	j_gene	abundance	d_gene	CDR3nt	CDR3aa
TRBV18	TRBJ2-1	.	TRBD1	TGTGCCAGCTCAGAAGACAGGGGAACTACGGATGAGCAGTTCTTC	CASSEDRGTTDEQFF
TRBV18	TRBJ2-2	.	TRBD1	TGTGCCAGCCCGCGCCCAGGGACAGAGAACACCGGGGAGCTGTTTTTT	CASPRPGTENTGELFF
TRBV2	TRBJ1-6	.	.	TGTGCCAGCGGAGATTTTTCACCCCTCCACTTT	CASGDFSPLHF
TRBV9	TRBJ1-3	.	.	TGTGCCAGCAGCGTAGCCTCGGTATCGGGGTCTTCTGGAAACACCATATATTTT	CASSVASVSGSSGNTIYF
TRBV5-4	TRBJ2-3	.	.	TGTGCCAGCAGCTTATCTACTAGCCCGTCGGATACGCAGTATTTT	CASSLSTSPSDTQYF
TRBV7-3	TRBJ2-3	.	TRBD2	TGTGCCAGCAGCTCCGGGACTAGCGGGGCGGATACGCAGTATTTT	CASSSGTSGADTQYF
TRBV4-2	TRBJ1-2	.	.	TGTGCCAGCAGCCAAGCGACAGCTAACCCCGACAATGGCTACACCTTC	CASSQATANPDNGYTF
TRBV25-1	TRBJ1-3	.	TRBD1	TGTGCCAGCAGTCTGACAGGGCGATCCGGAAACACCATATATTTT	CASSLTGRSGNTIYF
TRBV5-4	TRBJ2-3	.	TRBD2	TGTGCCAGCAGCTTGGGCGGGGGGAAATCAGATACGCAGTATTTT	CASSLGGGKSDTQYF
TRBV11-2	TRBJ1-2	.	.	TGTGCCAGCAGCTTAGGGCCAGACAGGCCCTACTATGGCTACACCTTC	CASSLGPDRPYYGYTF
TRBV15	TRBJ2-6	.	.	TGTGCCACCTCACCGAGCCCTGGGGCCAACGTCCTGACTTTC	CATSPSPGANVLTF
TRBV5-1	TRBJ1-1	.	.	TGCGCCAGCAGCCCCGGGACTCCGGCGGGGTACACTGAAGCTTTCTTT	CASSPGTPAGYTEAFF
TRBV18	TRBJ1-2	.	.	TGTGCCAGCTCACCCGGAACCAGGTCTTTGTCCCAATTC	CASSPGTRSLSQF
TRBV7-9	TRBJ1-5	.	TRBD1	TGTGCCAGCAGCAGGGACAGAAATCAGCCCCAGCATTTT	CASSRDRNQPQHF
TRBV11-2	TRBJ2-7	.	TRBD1	TGTGCCAGCAGCCCGCCGGACAGGGCTTCCGAGCAGTACTTC	CASSPPDRASEQYF
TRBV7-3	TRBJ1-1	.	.	TGTGCCAGCAGCTTCTCCCCCGACAGGTTCGACACTGAAGCTTTCTTT	CASSFSPDRFDTEAFF
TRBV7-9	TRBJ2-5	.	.	TGTGCCAGCAGGTCTGGGACTTTCCAAGAGACCCAGTACTTC	CASRSGTFQETQYF
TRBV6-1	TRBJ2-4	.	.	TGTGCCAGCAGTGAATCCTTACTCCCGTACTTC	CASSESLLPYF
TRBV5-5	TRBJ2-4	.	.	TGTGCCAGCAGCTTGGCGGGGGTAGCCAAAAACATTCAGTACTTC	CASSLAGVAKNIQYF
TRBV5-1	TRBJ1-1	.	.	TGCGCCAGCAGCTTGGGTGCAGGGGCCAGAACTGAAGCTTTCTTT	CASSLGAGARTEAFF
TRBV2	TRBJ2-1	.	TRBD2	TGTGCCAGCAGCGGTTTCTTAGCGGGGGTGGCGTTCTTC	CASSGFLAGVAFF
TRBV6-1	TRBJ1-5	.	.	TGTGCCAGCAGTGAACAGGGAAGCAATCAGCCCCAGCATTTT	CASSEQGSNQPQHF
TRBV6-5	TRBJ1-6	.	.	TGTGCCAGCCGGGGAGCATTTGAATCACCCCTCCACTTT	CASRGAFESPLHF
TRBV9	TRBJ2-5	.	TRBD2	TGTGCCAGCAGCCTTGGACTAGCGGGGGCACAGGGGGAGACCCAGTACTTC	CASSLGLAGAQGETQYF
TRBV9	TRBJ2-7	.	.	TGTGCCAGCAGCGTAGACCCCGTAGCCTCCTACGAGCAGTACTTC	CASSVDPVASYEQYF
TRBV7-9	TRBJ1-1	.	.	TGTGCCAGCAGCTCTTTCGGAGGGGCCACAGAAGCTTTCTTT	CASSSFGGATEAFF
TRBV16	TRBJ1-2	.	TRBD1	TGTGCCAGCAGCCGGACAGGGTCGAACTATGGCTACACCTTC	CASSRTGSNYGYTF
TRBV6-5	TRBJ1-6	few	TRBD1	TGTGCCAGCAGTTATACCACGCCAGGGGGCAGTACACCCCTCCACTTT	CASSYTTPGGSTPLHF
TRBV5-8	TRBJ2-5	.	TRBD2	TGTGCCAGCAGCTTGGCCCCGGGACTAGCGTTGAAGACCCAGTACTTC	CASSLAPGLALKTQYF
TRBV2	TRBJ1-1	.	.	TGTGCCAGCAGGAGTGGACATAGGAATCTTAACACTGAAGCTTTCTTT	CASRSGHRNLNTEAFF
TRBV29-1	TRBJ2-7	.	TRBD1	TGCAGCGTTCGACAGGGGAATTTCTACGAGCAGTACTTC	CSVRQGNFYEQYF
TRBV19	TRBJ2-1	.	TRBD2	TGTGCCAGTAGTATAGATCGCGGGACTAGCGGGAGTTACAATGAGCAGTTCTTC	CASSIDRGTSGSYNEQFF
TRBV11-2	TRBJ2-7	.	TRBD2	TGTGCCAGCAGCTTAGGGACTAGCACCTACGAGCAGTACTTC	CASSLGTSTYEQYF
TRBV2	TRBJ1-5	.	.	TGTGCCAGCAGTGATAGAGGTCAGCCCCAGCATTTT	CASSDRGQPQHF
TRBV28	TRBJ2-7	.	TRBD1	TGTGCCAGCACCACTGGGACAGTTTCCTACGAGCAGTACTTC	CASTTGTVSYEQYF
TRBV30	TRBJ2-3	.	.	TGTGCCTGGATAGGGGACATGCCAGATACGCAGTATTTT	CAWIGDMPDTQYF
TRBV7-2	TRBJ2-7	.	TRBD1	TGTGCCAGCAGCTCGAGGACAGGTCCCTACGAGCAGTACTTC	CASSSRTGPYEQYF
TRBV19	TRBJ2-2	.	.	TGTGCCACCGGTAAACAGTCCCTGACAAACACCGGGGAGCTGTTTTTT	CATGKQSLTNTGELFF
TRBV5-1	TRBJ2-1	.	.	TGCGCCAGCAGCTTGGCGGTTAGCGGAGCCTACAATGAGCAGTTCTTC	CASSLAVSGAYNEQFF
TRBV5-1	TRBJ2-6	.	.	TGCGCCAGCAGCTTGGTTGAGGGGGCCAACGTCCTGACTTTC	CASSLVEGANVLTF
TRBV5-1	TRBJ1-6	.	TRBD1	TGCGCCAGCATGATCGGGACAGGGGACAATAATTCACCCCTCCACTTT	CASMIGTGDNNSPLHF
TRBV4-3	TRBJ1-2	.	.	TGCGCCAGCAGCCCCGCCTCGGGTTATGAGTATGGCTACACCTTC	CASSPASGYEYGYTF
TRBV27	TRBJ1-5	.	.	TGTGCCAGCAGTTCAGGACAAAAGTACGGCAATCAGCCCCAGCATTTT	CASSSGQKYGNQPQHF
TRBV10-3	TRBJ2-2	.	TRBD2	TGTGCCACCCCGGCTAGCGGGGGGACGAACACCGGGGAGCTGTTTTTT	CATPASGGTNTGELFF
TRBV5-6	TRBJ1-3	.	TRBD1	TGTGCCAGCAGCTCGCGGACAGGGAGAATGGCTGGAAACACCATATATTTT	CASSSRTGRMAGNTIYF
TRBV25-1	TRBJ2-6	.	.	TGTGTCAGGGCATCTGGGGCCAACGTCCTGACTTTC	CVRASGANVLTF
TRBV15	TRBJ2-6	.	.	TGTGCCACCAGCAGAGATGGGCAGGGTGGCGTGGGTGGGGCCAACGTCCTGACTTTC	CATSRDGQGGVGGANVLTF
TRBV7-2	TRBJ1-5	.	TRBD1	TGTGCCAGCAGCTTCCCAACAGGGGGCATCAATCAGCCCCAGCATTTT	CASSFPTGGINQPQHF
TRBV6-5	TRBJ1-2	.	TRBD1	TGTGCCAGCAGTCTCGGACAGGGGGCTTACTATGGCTACACCTTC	CASSLGQGAYYGYTF
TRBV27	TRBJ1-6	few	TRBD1	TGTGCCAGCAGCCCCACAGACAGGGGTAATTCACCCCTCCACTTT	CASSPTDRGNSPLHF
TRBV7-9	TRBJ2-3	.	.	TGTGCCAGCAGCCCCTCCACAGATACGCAGTATTTT	CASSPSTDTQYF
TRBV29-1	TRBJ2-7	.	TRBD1	TGCAGCGTTGAAGGGGACAGGGGGAACGAGCAGTACTTC	CSVEGDRGNEQYF
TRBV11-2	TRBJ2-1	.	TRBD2	TGTGCCAGCAGCTTAGTCGGGACTAGACACACAAATGAGCAGTTCTTC	CASSLVGTRHTNEQFF
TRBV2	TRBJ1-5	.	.	TGTGCCAGCGAGGGGGGGTTTAGCAATCAGCCCCAGCATTTT	CASEGGFSNQPQHF
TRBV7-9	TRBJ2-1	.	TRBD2	TGTGCCAGCAGCGCACCTAGCGGGGGGGTCTACAATGAGCAGTTCTTC	CASSAPSGGVYNEQFF
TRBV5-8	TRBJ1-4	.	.	TGTGCCAGCAGTACCACATCTAATGAAAAACTGTTTTTT	CASSTTSNEKLFF